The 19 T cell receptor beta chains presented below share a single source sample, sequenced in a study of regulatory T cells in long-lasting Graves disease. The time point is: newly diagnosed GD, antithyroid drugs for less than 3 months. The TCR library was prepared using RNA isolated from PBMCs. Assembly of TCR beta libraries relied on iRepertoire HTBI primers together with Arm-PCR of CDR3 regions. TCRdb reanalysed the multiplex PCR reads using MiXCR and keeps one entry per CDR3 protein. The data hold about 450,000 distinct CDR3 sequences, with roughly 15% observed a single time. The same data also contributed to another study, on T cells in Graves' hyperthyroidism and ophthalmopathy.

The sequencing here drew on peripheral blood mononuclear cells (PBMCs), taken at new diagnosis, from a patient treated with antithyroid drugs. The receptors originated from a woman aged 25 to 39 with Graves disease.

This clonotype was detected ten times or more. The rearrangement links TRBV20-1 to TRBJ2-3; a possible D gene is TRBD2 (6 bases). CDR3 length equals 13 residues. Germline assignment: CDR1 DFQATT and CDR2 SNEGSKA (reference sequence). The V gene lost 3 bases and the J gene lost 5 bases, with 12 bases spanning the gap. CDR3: CSASEAAGDTQYF. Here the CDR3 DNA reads TGCAGTGCTAGCGAGGCAGCGGGAGATACGCAGTATTTT.

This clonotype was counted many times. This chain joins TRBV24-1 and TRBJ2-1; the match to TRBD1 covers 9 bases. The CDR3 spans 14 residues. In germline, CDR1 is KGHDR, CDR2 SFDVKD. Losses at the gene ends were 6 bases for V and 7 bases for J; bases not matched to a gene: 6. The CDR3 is CATSSYDRGNEQFF. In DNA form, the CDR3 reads TGTGCCACCAGTTCTTACGACAGGGGGAATGAGCAGTTCTTC.

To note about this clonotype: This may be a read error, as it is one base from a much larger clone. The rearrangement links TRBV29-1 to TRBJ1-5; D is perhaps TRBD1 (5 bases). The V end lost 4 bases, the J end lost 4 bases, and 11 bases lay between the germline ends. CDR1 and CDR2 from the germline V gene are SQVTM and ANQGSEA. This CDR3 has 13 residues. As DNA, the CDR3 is TGCAGCGTTGGGTCCGGGGGTAATCAGCCCCAGCATTTT. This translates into CSVGSGGNQPQHF. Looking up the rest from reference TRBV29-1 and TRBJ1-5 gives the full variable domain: SAVISQKPSRDICQRGTSLTIQCQVDSQVTMMFWYRQQPGQSLTLIATANQGSEATYESGFVIDKFPISRPNLTFSTLTVSNMSPEDSSIYLCSVGSGGNQPQHFGDGTRLSIL.

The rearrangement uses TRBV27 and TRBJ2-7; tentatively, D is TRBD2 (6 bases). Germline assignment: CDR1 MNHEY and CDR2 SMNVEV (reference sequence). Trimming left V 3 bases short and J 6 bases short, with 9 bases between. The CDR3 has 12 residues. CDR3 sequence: CASSFRRGEQYF. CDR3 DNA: TGTGCCAGCAGTTTCAGGAGGGGCGAGCAGTACTTC.

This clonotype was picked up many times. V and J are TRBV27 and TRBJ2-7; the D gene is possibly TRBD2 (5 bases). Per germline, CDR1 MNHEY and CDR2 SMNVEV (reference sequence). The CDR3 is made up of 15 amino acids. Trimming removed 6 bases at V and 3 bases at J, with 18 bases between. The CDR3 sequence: CASRTRVGVGYEQYF. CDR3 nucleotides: TGTGCCAGCAGGACGCGGGTAGGAGTAGGCTACGAGCAGTACTTC.

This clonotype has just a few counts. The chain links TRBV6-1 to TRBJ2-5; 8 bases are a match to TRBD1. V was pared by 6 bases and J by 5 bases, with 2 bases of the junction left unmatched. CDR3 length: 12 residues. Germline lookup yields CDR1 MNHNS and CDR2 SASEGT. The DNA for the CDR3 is TGTGCCAGCAGGACAGGGGTGGAGACCCAGTACTTC. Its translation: CASRTGVETQYF.

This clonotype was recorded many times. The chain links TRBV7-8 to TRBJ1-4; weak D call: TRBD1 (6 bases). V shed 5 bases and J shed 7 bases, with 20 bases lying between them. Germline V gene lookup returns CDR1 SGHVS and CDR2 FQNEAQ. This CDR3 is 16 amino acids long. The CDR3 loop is CASSPPGAVDREKLFF. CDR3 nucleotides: TGTGCCAGCAGCCCCCCGGGGGCGGTTGATCGTGAAAAACTGTTTTTT.

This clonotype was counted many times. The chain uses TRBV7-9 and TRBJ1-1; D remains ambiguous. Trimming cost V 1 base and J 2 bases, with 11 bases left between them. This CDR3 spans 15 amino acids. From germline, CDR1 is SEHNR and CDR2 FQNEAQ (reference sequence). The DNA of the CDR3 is TGTGCCAGCAGCTTAGATGGAAGATCTAACACTGAAGCTTTCTTT. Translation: CASSLDGRSNTEAFF.

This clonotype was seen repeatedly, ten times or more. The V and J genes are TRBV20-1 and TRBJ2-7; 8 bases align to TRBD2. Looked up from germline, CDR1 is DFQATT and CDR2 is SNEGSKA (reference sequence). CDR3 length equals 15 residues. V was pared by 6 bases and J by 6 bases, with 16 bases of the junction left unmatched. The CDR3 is CSAGILAGPPLEQYF. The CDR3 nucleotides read TGCAGTGCCGGGATTTTAGCGGGGCCCCCACTCGAGCAGTACTTC.

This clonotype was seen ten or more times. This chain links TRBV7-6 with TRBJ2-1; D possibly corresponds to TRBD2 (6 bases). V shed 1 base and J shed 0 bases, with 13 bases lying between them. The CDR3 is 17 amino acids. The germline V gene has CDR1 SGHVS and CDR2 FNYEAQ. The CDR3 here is CASSLGGGVSSYNEQFF. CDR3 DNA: TGTGCCAGCAGCTTAGGGGGCGGGGTTAGCTCCTACAATGAGCAGTTCTTC.

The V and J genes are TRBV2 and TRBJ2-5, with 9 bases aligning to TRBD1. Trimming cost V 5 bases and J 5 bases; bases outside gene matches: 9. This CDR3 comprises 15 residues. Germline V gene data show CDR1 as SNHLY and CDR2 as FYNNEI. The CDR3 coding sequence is TGTGCCAGCAGTCTTGACAGGGGGGTCGGGGAGACCCAGTACTTC. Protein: CASSLDRGVGETQYF.

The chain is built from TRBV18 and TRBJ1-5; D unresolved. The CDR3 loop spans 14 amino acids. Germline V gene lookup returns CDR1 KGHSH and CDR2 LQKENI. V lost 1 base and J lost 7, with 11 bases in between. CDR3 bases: TGTGCCAGCTCACCACAGGGTAACAGCCAGCCCCAGCATTTT. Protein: CASSPQGNSQPQHF.

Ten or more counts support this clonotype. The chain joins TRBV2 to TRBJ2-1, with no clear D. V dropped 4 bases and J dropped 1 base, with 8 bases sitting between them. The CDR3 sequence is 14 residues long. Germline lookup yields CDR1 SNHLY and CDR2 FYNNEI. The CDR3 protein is CASSVIGSYNEQFF. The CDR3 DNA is TGTGCCAGCAGTGTTATAGGGTCCTACAATGAGCAGTTCTTC.

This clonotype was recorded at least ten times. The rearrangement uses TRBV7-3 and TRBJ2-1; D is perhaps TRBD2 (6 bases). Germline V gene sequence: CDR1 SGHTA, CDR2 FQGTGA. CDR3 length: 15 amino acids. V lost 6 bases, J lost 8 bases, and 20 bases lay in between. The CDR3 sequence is CASSSGWGGLHEQFF. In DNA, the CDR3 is TGTGCCAGCAGTTCGGGTTGGGGAGGTCTGCATGAGCAGTTCTTC.

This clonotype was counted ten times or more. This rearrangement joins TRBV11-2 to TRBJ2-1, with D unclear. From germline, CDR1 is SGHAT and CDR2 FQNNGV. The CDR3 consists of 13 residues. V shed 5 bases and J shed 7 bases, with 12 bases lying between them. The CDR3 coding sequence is TGTGCCAGCAGCCGAGATGAGGAAAATGAGCAGTTCTTC. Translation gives CASSRDEENEQFF.

In DNA, the CDR3 is TGTGCCAACCTAACTAGCGGGATGGATGAGCAGTTCTTC. This codes for CANLTSGMDEQFF. The chain is built from TRBV12-3 or TRBV12-4 and TRBJ2-1, with 10 positions matching TRBD2. This CDR3 has 13 amino acids. Germline trimming cut 10 bases from V and 8 bases from J; bases unmatched to any gene: 8.

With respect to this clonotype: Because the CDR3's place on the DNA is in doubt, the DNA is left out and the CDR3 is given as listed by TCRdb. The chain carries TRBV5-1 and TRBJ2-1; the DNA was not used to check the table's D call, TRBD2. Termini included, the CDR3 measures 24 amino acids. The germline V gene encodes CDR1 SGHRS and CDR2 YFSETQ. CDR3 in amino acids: CASSSRTSYGYTFGSGTAQETQYF.

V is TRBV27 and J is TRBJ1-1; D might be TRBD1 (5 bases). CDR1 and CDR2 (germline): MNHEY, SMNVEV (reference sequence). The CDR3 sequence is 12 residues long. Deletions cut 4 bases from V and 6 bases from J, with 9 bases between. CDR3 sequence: CASSSRDPEAFF. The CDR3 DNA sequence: TGTGCCAGCAGTTCCCGGGACCCTGAAGCTTTCTTT.

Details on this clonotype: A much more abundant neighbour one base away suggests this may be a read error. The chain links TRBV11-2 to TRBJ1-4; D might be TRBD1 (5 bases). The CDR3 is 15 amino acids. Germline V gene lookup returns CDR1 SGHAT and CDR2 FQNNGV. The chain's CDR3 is CASSGGNSANENLFF. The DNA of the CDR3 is TGTGCCAGCAGTGGGGGGAATTCGGCTAATGAAAATCTGTTTTTT.